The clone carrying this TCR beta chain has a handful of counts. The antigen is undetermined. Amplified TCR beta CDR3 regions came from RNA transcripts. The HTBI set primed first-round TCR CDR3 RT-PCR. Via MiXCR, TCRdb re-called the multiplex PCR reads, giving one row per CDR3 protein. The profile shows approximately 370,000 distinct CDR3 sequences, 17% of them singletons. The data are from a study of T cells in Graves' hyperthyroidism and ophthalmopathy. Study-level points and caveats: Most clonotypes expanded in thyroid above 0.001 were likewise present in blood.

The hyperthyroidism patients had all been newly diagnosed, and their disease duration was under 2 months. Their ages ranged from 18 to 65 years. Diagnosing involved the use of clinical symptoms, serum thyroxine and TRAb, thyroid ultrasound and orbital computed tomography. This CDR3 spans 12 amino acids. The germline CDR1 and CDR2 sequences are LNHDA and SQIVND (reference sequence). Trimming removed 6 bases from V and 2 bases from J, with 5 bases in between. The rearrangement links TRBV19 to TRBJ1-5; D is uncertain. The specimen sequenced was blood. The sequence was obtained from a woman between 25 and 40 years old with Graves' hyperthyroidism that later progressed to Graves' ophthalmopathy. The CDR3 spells CASSHGNQPQHF. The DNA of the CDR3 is TGTGCCAGTAGCCACGGCAATCAGCCCCAGCATTTT. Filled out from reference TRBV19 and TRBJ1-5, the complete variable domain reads DGGITQSPKYLFRKEGQNVTLSCEQNLNHDAMYWYRQDPGQGLRLIYYSQIVNDFQKGDIAEGYSVSREKKESFPLTVTSAQKNPTAFYLCASSHGNQPQHFGDGTRLSIL.